These 30 T cell receptor beta chains were all obtained from the same sample, sequenced in a study of T-cell reconstitution after alpha-beta-depleted transplantation in children. TCRbeta library construction was performed incorporating unique molecular identifiers. TCRdb recomputed calls from the PCR reads with MiXCR, one row per CDR3 protein. The sample yields around 800,000 distinct CDR3 sequences, roughly 15% seen once. The source was PBMCs, mostly from graft donor cells, collected 360 days after TCRalphabeta/CD19-depleted stem cell transplant. The receptors were gathered from a male patient aged 10-17 years who had a stem cell transplant for acute lymphoblastic leukemia, so the T cells may come from the graft donor.

This clonotype came up many times. The V call is TRBV7-9, the J call TRBJ1-1; D call uncertain. The CDR3 covers 15 residues. The V end lost 1 base, the J end lost 0 bases, and 9 bases lay between the germline ends. CDR1 and CDR2 (germline): SEHNR, FQNEAQ (reference sequence). The CDR3 DNA sequence: TGTGCCAGCAGCTTAGGGAGACACTTGAACACTGAAGCTTTCTTT. It encodes CASSLGRHLNTEAFF.

The chain is built from TRBV5-1 and TRBJ2-1; D may be TRBD2 (6 bases). This CDR3 is built from 15 residues. V was cut by 4 bases and J by 3 bases, with 14 bases left in between. Looked up from germline, CDR1 is SGHRS and CDR2 is YFSETQ. The CDR3 protein is CASSRAGTVYNEQFF. For the CDR3, the DNA is TGCGCCAGCAGCCGAGCCGGGACTGTCTACAATGAGCAGTTCTTC.

The chain employs TRBV6-2 or TRBV6-3 and TRBJ2-6; no clear D. V was cut by 6 bases and J by 0 bases, with 9 bases left in between. CDR3 length equals 15 residues. Germline lookup yields CDR1 MNHEY and CDR2 SVGEGT. The DNA of the CDR3 is TGTGCCAGCAGCCCTACGTACTCTGGGGCCAACGTCCTGACTTTC. Translating gives CASSPTYSGANVLTF.

The table lists this clonotype with a few counts. The genes are TRBV11-1 and TRBJ1-4; 8 positions agree with TRBD1. Per the germline V gene, CDR1 is SGHAT and CDR2 is FQDESV (reference sequence). The CDR3 extends over 18 amino acids. V shed 5 bases and J 8 bases; nucleotides not matched to a gene: 19. CDR3 nucleotides: TGTGCCAGCAGCACCCCCAGAGCGCAGGGGGCGCGAAAAGAAAAACTGTTTTTT. Its translation: CASSTPRAQGARKEKLFF.

This chain joins TRBV14 and TRBJ2-1, with unresolved D. The CDR3 consists of 17 residues. V was trimmed by 0 bases and J by 3 bases, leaving 15 bases between them. Per germline, CDR1 SGHDN and CDR2 FVKESK. In DNA form, the CDR3 reads TGTGCCAGCAGCCAAGATACCGCGAGCCGGAACTACAATGAGCAGTTCTTC. Translating it yields CASSQDTASRNYNEQFF.

This clonotype was observed a handful of times. The chain employs TRBV10-3 and TRBJ1-2; TRBD1 matches at 8 bases. The germline V gene has CDR1 ENHRY and CDR2 SYGVKD. V lost 6 bases and J lost 6; bases outside the gene matches: 12. The CDR3 spans 15 residues. CDR3 in amino acids: CAISRTGRSWDGYTF. Written as DNA, the CDR3 is TGTGCCATCAGCCGGACAGGGCGGAGTTGGGATGGCTACACCTTC.

The rearrangement links TRBV10-1 to TRBJ2-1; D remains unclear. The CDR3 covers 14 residues. Trimming took off 4 bases at V and 6 bases at J, with 13 bases between the two ends. Germline CDR1 WNHNN, CDR2 SYGVQD (reference sequence). CDR3 DNA: TGCGCCAGCAGTGGCCGGCTAGATATCAATGAGCAGTTCTTC. Its protein product is CASSGRLDINEQFF.

The V call is TRBV5-1, the J call TRBJ2-3; D gene unclear. The CDR3 is 13 amino acids. The germline V and J ends were trimmed by 2 bases and 2 bases, with 6 bases remaining between them. Germline CDR1 reads SGHRS; CDR2 reads YFSETQ. CDR3 amino acids: CASSFRATDTQYF. As DNA, the CDR3 is TGCGCCAGCAGCTTTCGGGCCACAGATACGCAGTATTTT.

This rearrangement joins TRBV12-3 or TRBV12-4 to TRBJ2-1; a possible D gene is TRBD2 (6 bases). This CDR3 region has 17 residues. V gave up 3 bases and J gave up 7 bases, with 22 bases separating them. CDR3 residues: CASSFGWRGRRGNEQFF. The CDR3, as DNA: TGTGCCAGCAGTTTTGGGTGGAGGGGCCGGAGGGGAAATGAGCAGTTCTTC.

This clonotype has more than one count but fewer than ten. The J gene is TRBJ2-3, the V gene TRBV24-1; unclear D gene. V dropped 3 bases and J dropped 4 bases, with 13 bases sitting between them. Germline V lookup: CDR1 KGHDR, CDR2 SFDVKD. The CDR3 is 15 residues long. The CDR3 sequence is CATSDILNLPDTQYF. The CDR3 DNA is TGTGCCACCAGTGATATCCTTAACCTCCCAGATACGCAGTATTTT.

The chain uses TRBV6-1 and TRBJ1-2; D is unresolved. Germline V gene lookup returns CDR1 MNHNS and CDR2 SASEGT. Deletions cut 5 bases from V and 4 bases from J, with 14 bases between. This CDR3 spans 14 amino acids. The CDR3 sequence: CASSPTAGGYGYTF. The DNA of the CDR3 is TGTGCCAGCAGTCCCACGGCAGGCGGCTATGGCTACACCTTC.

There are many counts of this clonotype. The chain uses TRBV5-1 and TRBJ1-2; 9 bases match TRBD1. Unmatched junction bases numbered 9, after V lost 1 base and J lost 8 bases. This CDR3 has 15 amino acids. Germline lookup yields CDR1 SGHRS and CDR2 YFSETQ. The CDR3 loop is CASSLPTQGAKGYTF. The DNA of the CDR3 is TGCGCCAGCAGCTTGCCTACACAGGGGGCTAAGGGCTACACCTTC.

The CDR3 nucleotides read TGCGCCAGCAGCCCTTCGGCGGGGGCGCATTTGGAGACCCAGTACTTC. Translated: CASSPSAGAHLETQYF. The rearrangement joins TRBV5-1 to TRBJ2-5; TRBD2 might be the D (7 bases). Trimming left V 4 bases short and J 5 bases short, with 21 bases between. Germline lookup yields CDR1 SGHRS and CDR2 YFSETQ. The CDR3 is 16 amino acids.

This clonotype was detected many times. The J gene is TRBJ2-1, the V gene TRBV24-1; D is perhaps TRBD2 (5 bases). CDR3 length: 17 residues. V lost 5 bases, J lost 0 bases, and 16 bases lay in between. The germline gives CDR1 KGHDR, CDR2 SFDVKD. CDR3 in DNA: TGTGCCACCAGTGTGGTCGCTAGCAGCCACTCCTACAATGAGCAGTTCTTC. This sequence encodes CATSVVASSHSYNEQFF.

The V gene is TRBV11-2, the J gene TRBJ2-5; TRBD1 is a possible D gene (7 bases). CDR1 SGHAT and CDR2 FQNNGV come from the germline V gene. This CDR3 has 14 residues. V was cut by 7 bases and J by 5 bases, with 17 bases left in between. CDR3 bases: TGTGCCAGCACGATTCTCAGGGGGGTCGAGACCCAGTACTTC. Translation: CASTILRGVETQYF.

The gene calls are TRBV4-1 and TRBJ2-5; D may be TRBD1 (5 bases). Trimming left V 4 bases short and J 6 bases short, with 15 bases between. CDR3 size: 14 residues. Germline values: CDR1 MGHRA, CDR2 YSYEKL. CDR3 sequence (DNA): TGCGCCAGCAGCCCTAAAGGGGAACTTAAGACCCAGTACTTC. This codes for CASSPKGELKTQYF.

This clonotype was picked up a small number of times. This sequence joins TRBV18 and TRBJ1-5; D gene uncertain. Germline CDR1 and CDR2: KGHSH and LQKENI. Trimming took off 8 bases at V and 4 bases at J, with 9 bases between the two ends. This CDR3 contains 12 residues. The CDR3 is CASSPDNQPQHF. In nucleotides, the CDR3 is TGTGCCAGCAGCCCAGATAATCAGCCCCAGCATTTT.

J is TRBJ2-1 and V is TRBV7-3; TRBD1 matches 12 bases. V was pared by 1 base and J by 0 bases, with 7 bases of the junction left unmatched. The CDR3 runs to 19 residues. Germline V lookup: CDR1 SGHTA, CDR2 FQGTGA. The CDR3 loop is CASSLRGTGGLSSYNEQFF. Written as DNA, the CDR3 is TGTGCCAGCAGCTTAAGGGGGACAGGGGGCCTGAGCTCCTACAATGAGCAGTTCTTC.

This rearrangement joins TRBV12-3 or TRBV12-4 to TRBJ2-1, with no clear D. V dropped 5 bases and J dropped 0 bases, with 14 bases sitting between them. The CDR3 length is 16 residues. The CDR3 coding sequence is TGTGCCAGCAGTCCCCCCCCAACCCCCTCCTACAATGAGCAGTTCTTC. Amino acids: CASSPPPTPSYNEQFF.

This clonotype occurred a few times. The V gene is TRBV29-1, the J gene TRBJ2-1, with 11 bases identical to TRBD1. The J segment lost 3 bases and the V segment lost 1 base, leaving 2 bases of the junction unmatched. The CDR3 contains 15 residues. Germline loops: CDR1 SQVTM, CDR2 ANQGSEA. The DNA for the CDR3 is TGCAGCGTTGAAGGAGGGACAGGGGGCTACAATGAGCAGTTCTTC. Protein: CSVEGGTGGYNEQFF.

This clonotype occurred many times. This chain uses TRBV5-1 with TRBJ2-7, with D maybe TRBD2 (7 bases). There are 16 residues in the CDR3. Germline CDR1 and CDR2: SGHRS and YFSETQ. The V end was cut by 0 bases, the J end by 0 bases, with 13 bases between. The CDR3 DNA reads as TGCGCCAGCAGCTTGGCCGGGGGCGGGAGCTCCTACGAGCAGTACTTC. This codes for CASSLAGGGSSYEQYF.

The chain employs TRBV7-8 and TRBJ2-7; TRBD2 matches at 7 bases. The CDR3 extends over 15 amino acids. The ends lost 5 bases at V and 6 bases at J; junction bases unmatched: 13. Germline CDR1 reads SGHVS; CDR2 reads FQNEAQ. The CDR3: CASSRITGGRTEQYF. CDR3 DNA: TGTGCCAGCAGCCGGATAACGGGAGGTAGGACCGAGCAGTACTTC.

This rearrangement joins TRBV7-9 to TRBJ2-5; D call uncertain. Germline V gives CDR1 SEHNR, CDR2 FQNEAQ (reference sequence). The V end was cut by 5 bases, the J end by 2 bases, with 12 bases between. The CDR3 spans 14 residues. The CDR3 DNA reads as TGTGCCAGCAGCCAGCCTCTGGGACAAGAGACCCAGTACTTC. Translation: CASSQPLGQETQYF.

This clonotype has ten or more counts. J is TRBJ2-7 and V is TRBV11-2; D unclear. The CDR3 extends over 16 amino acids. The germline V and J ends were trimmed by 1 base and 0 bases, with 13 bases remaining between them. Germline assignment: CDR1 SGHAT and CDR2 FQNNGV. Here the CDR3 reads CASSLGPAPLSYEQYF. The CDR3 DNA reads as TGTGCCAGCAGCTTAGGACCAGCGCCCCTCTCCTACGAGCAGTACTTC.

This sequence joins TRBV5-1 and TRBJ2-1; a weak D match, TRBD2 (6 bases). Germline V lookup: CDR1 SGHRS, CDR2 YFSETQ. V was shortened by 0 bases and J by 9 bases, with 25 bases between the two germline ends. The CDR3 loop spans 18 amino acids. This CDR3 is CASSLEPRGGTPRGEQFF. The CDR3 DNA reads as TGCGCCAGCAGCTTGGAGCCCCGTGGCGGGACCCCCCGGGGTGAGCAGTTCTTC. The full variable domain, its missing parts supplied by reference TRBV5-1 and TRBJ2-1, is KAGVTQTPRYLIKTRGQQVTLSCSPISGHRSVSWYQQTPGQGLQFLFEYFSETQRNKGNFPGRFSGRQFSNSRSEMNVSTLELGDSALYLCASSLEPRGGTPRGEQFFGPGTRLTVL.

This chain uses TRBV6-4 with TRBJ2-2, with 7 positions matching TRBD1. Looked up from germline, CDR1 is MRHNA and CDR2 is SNTAGT. After removal of 6 bases from V and 6 bases from J, the junction contained 4 bases not matched to a gene. The CDR3 consists of 13 residues. CDR3 residues: CASSDDRAGELFF. The CDR3 DNA sequence: TGTGCCAGCAGCGACGACAGGGCCGGGGAGCTGTTTTTT.

Ten or more counts support this clonotype. The chain links TRBV7-8 to TRBJ2-1; 7 nucleotides line up with TRBD1. V lost 3 bases, J lost 0 bases, and 2 bases stayed unmatched. The CDR3 is made up of 15 amino acids. CDR1 SGHVS and CDR2 FQNEAQ come from the germline V gene. CDR3 coding DNA: TGTGCCAGCAGCTTGGACAGGAGCTCCTACAATGAGCAGTTCTTC. Its protein product is CASSLDRSSYNEQFF.

This clonotype was recorded a few times. The V gene is TRBV4-1, the J gene TRBJ2-7; D gene uncertain. The V end lost 0 bases, the J end lost 0 bases, and 12 bases lay between the germline ends. Germline CDR1 reads MGHRA; CDR2 reads YSYEKL. This CDR3 has 16 residues. The CDR3 nucleotides read TGCGCCAGCAGCCAAGATATACAGACCAGCTCCTACGAGCAGTACTTC. It codes for CASSQDIQTSSYEQYF.

V and J are TRBV5-1 and TRBJ2-7; the D is unclear. The germline V gene encodes CDR1 SGHRS and CDR2 YFSETQ. V lost 4 bases, J lost 5 bases, and 22 bases lay in between. This CDR3 comprises 16 residues. The CDR3 protein is CASSIRSLIGTDEQYF. In DNA form, the CDR3 reads TGCGCCAGCAGCATACGTTCGCTTATCGGCACTGACGAGCAGTACTTC.

This clonotype was observed a handful of times. CDR3 region: CASSAVYREGRTGELFF. DNA for the CDR3: TGTGCCAGCAGTGCCGTTTACAGGGAAGGGCGAACCGGGGAGCTGTTTTTT. The chain combines TRBV25-1 with TRBJ2-2, with D tentatively TRBD1 (6 bases). Trimming stripped 4 bases from V and 5 bases from J, with 20 bases between. Germline V CDR1 and CDR2: MGHDK, SYGVNS. The CDR3 spans 17 residues.